Following are 18 T cell receptor beta chains from one sample sequenced in a study of shared clonotypes between healthy human individuals. The repertoire was sequenced with immunoSEQ multiplex PCR; TCRdb's copy has only in-frame clones and lacks some. The data hold 2.3 million or so clones, with over 85% observed a single time. The specimen sequenced was naive CD4+ T cells from PBMCs. Noted subset: CD45RA+ positively selected. These receptor sequences come from a young man in good health. Some clones in this sample may be carry-over from other donors' samples.

A word on this clone: The same CDR3 also results from other DNA sequences found in this sample. The chain couples TRBV5-1 to TRBJ2-7, with 9 bases aligning to TRBD1. Germline lookup yields CDR1 SGHRS and CDR2 YFSETQ. Germline trimming cut 4 bases from V and 2 bases from J; bases unmatched to any gene: 7. This CDR3 region has 15 residues. DNA of the CDR3: TGCGCCAGCAGCCCCCGGACAGGGGTGGCCTACGAGCAGTACTTC. It translates to CASSPRTGVAYEQYF.

This chain joins TRBV10-1 and TRBJ1-1, with 8 bases identical to TRBD1. V was clipped by 3 bases and J by 6 bases; unmatched bases: 6. Germline CDR1 is WNHNN and CDR2 is SYGVQD (reference sequence). CDR3 length: 14 residues. The CDR3, as DNA: TGCGCCAGCAGTGACGGCCAGGGGGCCTCTGAAGCTTTCTTT. Protein product: CASSDGQGASEAFF.

The chain recombines TRBV5-1 with TRBJ1-1; TRBD1 matches 9 bases. The CDR3 is made up of 14 amino acids. After removal of 3 bases from V and 4 bases from J, the junction contained 4 bases not matched to a gene. The germline V gene has CDR1 SGHRS and CDR2 YFSETQ. CDR3 nucleotides: TGCGCCAGCAGCTCACAGGGGGCGAGCACTGAAGCTTTCTTT. Translated, it gives CASSSQGASTEAFF.

The rearrangement links TRBV11-2 to TRBJ2-7, with D perhaps matching TRBD1 (5 bases). The CDR3 runs 14 residues. Trimming left V 1 base short and J 3 bases short, with 10 bases between. The V gene's germline CDR1 is SGHAT and CDR2 FQNNGV. For the CDR3, the DNA is TGTGCCAGCAGCTTAGCTGCCAGGGTCTACGAGCAGTACTTC. As protein: CASSLAARVYEQYF.

CDR3 sequence: CASTPPRGGYTF. The CDR3 nucleotides read TGTGCCAGCACCCCCCCTAGGGGTGGCTACACCTTC. This chain connects TRBV6-6 to TRBJ1-2; D may be TRBD1 (5 bases). The CDR3 is 12 amino acids. Trimming removed 7 bases at V and 7 bases at J, with 13 bases between. Germline V CDR1 and CDR2: MNHNY, SVGAGI (reference sequence).

This chain connects TRBV28 to TRBJ2-7; 8 bases align to TRBD2. This CDR3 region has 15 residues. V dropped 2 bases and J dropped 4; count of bases not matched to a gene: 7. In germline, CDR1 is MDHEN, CDR2 SYDVKM. CDR3 protein: CASSLVGLAGYEQYF. CDR3 coding DNA: TGTGCCAGCAGTTTAGTGGGTCTAGCGGGTTACGAGCAGTACTTC.

This sequence joins TRBV5-1 and TRBJ1-2; D is unclear. The V gene lost 0 bases and the J gene lost 6 bases, with 12 bases spanning the gap. The CDR3 consists of 14 residues. Germline CDR1 SGHRS, CDR2 YFSETQ. The CDR3 region is CASSLEVAGNGYTF. The CDR3 bases are TGCGCCAGCAGCTTGGAAGTTGCGGGGAATGGCTACACCTTC.

The chain couples TRBV7-8 to TRBJ2-7, with D unresolved. V was pared by 3 bases and J by 6 bases, with 18 bases between. The CDR3 totals 15 residues. Germline lookup yields CDR1 SGHVS and CDR2 FQNEAQ. The CDR3 protein is CASSLFGPMVSEQYF. DNA of the CDR3: TGTGCCAGCAGCTTGTTCGGCCCCATGGTGTCCGAGCAGTACTTC.

This chain connects TRBV4-2 to TRBJ1-1; D gene ambiguous. Trimming cost V 7 bases and J 5 bases, with 17 bases left between them. CDR3 size: 14 residues. Germline V gene data show CDR1 as LGHNA and CDR2 as YNFKEQ. CDR3 sequence: CASMYGVDETEAFF. The CDR3 bases are TGTGCCAGCATGTACGGAGTAGACGAAACTGAAGCTTTCTTT.

The rearrangement links TRBV2 to TRBJ2-1; D might be TRBD1 (6 bases). Trimming left V 4 bases short and J 6 bases short, with 13 bases between. Germline V gives CDR1 SNHLY, CDR2 FYNNEI. The CDR3 is 14 residues long. CDR3 in DNA: TGTGCCAGCAGTGGGTCACAGGGTTCCAATGAGCAGTTCTTC. This codes for CASSGSQGSNEQFF.

The chain recombines TRBV4-2 with TRBJ1-2; 7 nucleotides line up with TRBD1. This CDR3 spans 14 amino acids. Germline V gene lookup returns CDR1 LGHNA and CDR2 YNFKEQ. V shed 1 base, J shed 2 bases, and the junction held 1 base outside the gene matches. The CDR3 region has the DNA TGTGCCAGCAGCCAAGGGGACAGCAACTATGGCTACACCTTC. Translation gives CASSQGDSNYGYTF.

As to this clone: This specimen includes other DNA sequences encoding the same CDR3. The chain recombines TRBV20-1 with TRBJ2-3, with D hard to call. The CDR3 contains 10 residues. Germline CDR1 and CDR2: DFQATT and SNEGSKA (reference sequence). In nucleotides, the CDR3 is TGCAGCGCGCGCAGGGATACGCAGTATTTT. Amino acid sequence: CSARRDTQYF.

The J gene is TRBJ1-4, the V gene TRBV7-6; D possibly corresponds to TRBD1 (5 bases). Trimming took off 5 bases at V and 5 bases at J, with 21 bases between the two ends. The CDR3 contains 17 residues. The germline CDR1 and CDR2 sequences are SGHVS and FNYEAQ. This CDR3 is CASSTGPARVENEKLFF. CDR3 coding DNA: TGTGCCAGCAGCACAGGCCCTGCGCGGGTAGAAAATGAAAAACTGTTTTTT.

J is TRBJ2-7 and V is TRBV10-2; 8 nucleotides match TRBD1. This CDR3 spans 14 amino acids. V was pared by 2 bases and J by 5 bases, with 5 bases of the junction left unmatched. Germline-derived CDR1 and CDR2 are WSHSY and SAAADI. The CDR3 protein is CASSEAGGPDEQYF. DNA for the CDR3: TGCGCCAGCAGTGAGGCAGGGGGCCCCGACGAGCAGTACTTC.

The chain combines TRBV5-8 with TRBJ2-6; D is uncertain. Trimming shortened V by 4 bases and J by 0 bases, and 11 bases separated the two germline ends. CDR1 is SGHTS, CDR2 YDEGEE, per germline. The CDR3 has 16 residues. The chain's CDR3 is CASSERASSGANVLTF. As DNA, the CDR3 is TGTGCCAGCAGCGAACGGGCGAGCTCTGGGGCCAACGTCCTGACTTTC. Full variable domain (remainder filled in from reference TRBV5-8 and TRBJ2-6): EAGVTQSPTHLIKTRGQQATLRCSPISGHTSVYWYQQALGLGLQFLLWYDEGEERNRGNFPPRFSGRQFPNYSSELNVNALELEDSALYLCASSERASSGANVLTFGAGSRLTVL.

The sample holds a few counts of this clone. Within the sample, other DNA sequences also encode this same CDR3. This chain joins TRBV6-5 and TRBJ1-3; tentative D call: TRBD1 (5 bases). This CDR3 spans 14 amino acids. Between the trimmed V and J ends, which lost 2 bases and 1 base, there was a span of 6 bases. Germline V gene lookup returns CDR1 MNHEY and CDR2 SVGAGI. CDR3 residues: CASSYGGSGNTIYF. CDR3 in DNA: TGTGCCAGCAGTTACGGGGGGTCTGGAAACACCATATATTTT.

The rearrangement joins TRBV11-3 to TRBJ2-3; D possibly corresponds to TRBD1 (5 bases). The CDR3 runs to 15 residues. The V gene's germline CDR1 is SGHNT and CDR2 YENEEA. Between the trimmed V and J ends, which lost 1 base and 3 bases, there was a span of 11 bases. The CDR3 DNA follows: TGTGCCAGCAGCTTAGCCCAGGGATCGACAGATACGCAGTATTTT. The encoded protein is CASSLAQGSTDTQYF.

The V call is TRBV9, the J call TRBJ1-4, with a tentative D call TRBD1 (6 bases). This CDR3 has 15 residues. Per germline, CDR1 SGDLS and CDR2 YYNGEE. Trimming stripped 4 bases from V and 6 bases from J, with 16 bases between. The CDR3 bases are TGTGCCAGCAGCCCTACGCCAGGGGCGGATGAAAAACTGTTTTTT. It yields the protein CASSPTPGADEKLFF.